The 3 T cell receptor beta chains below come from one sample, sequenced in a study of blood T cell repertoires in COVID-19. TCRdb keeps only in-frame clones here, not all; method: immunoSEQ multiplex PCR. This sample yields approximately 130,000 clones, of which approximately 82% are seen a single time; roughly 5.5% belongs to the top ten. The sequenced sample consisted of peripheral blood. The receptors here all came from a man older than 75 with active or convalescent COVID-19.

The chain couples TRBV9 to TRBJ2-7, with a weak D call TRBD1 (6 bases). Trimming removed 3 bases at V and 1 base at J, with 11 bases between. Looked up from germline, CDR1 is SGDLS and CDR2 is YYNGEE. This CDR3 contains 14 residues. The CDR3 bases are TGTGCCAGCAGCGCTGACAGGTGGTCCTACGAGCAGTACTTC. Its translation is CASSADRWSYEQYF.

This chain joins TRBV9 and TRBJ1-2; D uncertain. V was shortened by 3 bases and J by 5 bases, with 11 bases between the two germline ends. This CDR3 spans 13 amino acids. In germline, CDR1 is SGDLS, CDR2 YYNGEE. The CDR3 DNA reads TGTGCCAGCAGCGCAGACGGAGGGTATGGCTACACCTTC. This encodes CASSADGGYGYTF. Together with reference TRBV9 and TRBJ1-2, the CDR3 gives the full variable domain: DSGVTQTPKHLITATGQRVTLRCSPRSGDLSVYWYQQSLDQGLQFLIQYYNGEERAKGNILERFSAQQFPDLHSELNLSSLELGDSALYFCASSADGGYGYTFGSGTRLTVV.

The CDR3 DNA follows: TGTGCCAGCAGTTTAATCGCAGGGGGTTTCAAAAACATTCAGTACTTC. Translation: CASSLIAGGFKNIQYF. This sequence joins TRBV27 and TRBJ2-4; the match to TRBD1 covers 7 bases. The CDR3 has 16 residues. The germline V gene has CDR1 MNHEY and CDR2 SMNVEV (reference sequence). The V segment lost 2 bases and the J segment 3 bases; nucleotides outside the gene matches: 7.